A single sample is the source of the 15 T cell receptor beta chains below, sequenced in a study of OX40 agonist ivuxolimab in advanced cancers. Clones were read by immunoSEQ multiplex PCR, and TCRdb kept only the in-frame ones, dropping some. Of about 79,000 clones listed, more than 85% are singletons. Specimen: CD4+ or CD8+ T cells sorted from blood, collected in a trial of the OX40 agonist ivuxolimab. These receptor sequences come from an adult with an advanced solid tumor such as melanoma, head and neck, liver or kidney cancer.

V and J are TRBV6-1 and TRBJ2-7, with a possible D match to TRBD2 (5 bases). Trimming took off 2 bases at V and 2 bases at J, with 13 bases between the two ends. There are 15 residues in the CDR3. Germline values: CDR1 MNHNS, CDR2 SASEGT. For the CDR3, the DNA is TGTGCCAGCAGTGAATCTCTGTGGCGGGCCTACGAGCAGTACTTC. Translated: CASSESLWRAYEQYF.

This clone has a handful of counts. CDR3: CASSLVNGNYGYTF. The CDR3 coding sequence is TGTGCCAGCAGCTTAGTAAACGGAAACTATGGCTACACCTTC. This sequence joins TRBV7-9 and TRBJ1-2, with unresolved D. Germline CDR1 reads SEHNR; CDR2 reads FQNEAQ (reference sequence). V lost 1 base and J lost 2, with 8 bases in between. The CDR3 contains 14 residues. The full variable domain, in which reference TRBV7-9 and TRBJ1-2 provide the parts outside the CDR3, is DTGVSQNPRHKITKRGQNVTFRCDPISEHNRLYWYRQTLGQGPEFLTYFQNEAQLEKSRLLSDRFSAERPKGSFSTLEIQRTEQGDSAMYLCASSLVNGNYGYTFGSGTRLTVV.

The J gene is TRBJ2-1, the V gene TRBV28; 12 nucleotides line up with TRBD2. This CDR3 region has 16 residues. The V gene end was trimmed by 2 bases and the J gene end by 9 bases; junction bases not matched to a gene: 8. The V gene's germline CDR1 is MDHEN and CDR2 SYDVKM. CDR3 residues: CASSLDTSGRLGEQFF. The DNA of the CDR3 is TGTGCCAGCAGTTTAGACACTAGCGGGAGGCTCGGTGAGCAGTTCTTC.

The chain carries TRBV7-9 and TRBJ2-2, with 13 bases lining up with TRBD2. Germline V gene lookup returns CDR1 SEHNR and CDR2 FQNEAQ (reference sequence). The length of the CDR3 is 17 residues. J was trimmed by 4 bases and V by 5 bases; bases with no gene match: 7. CDR3 bases: TGTGCCAGCAGCCACCCTACTAGCGGGAGGGCCACCGGGGAGCTGTTTTTT. It translates to CASSHPTSGRATGELFF.

The chain joins TRBV7-9 to TRBJ2-5; TRBD1 agrees at 7 bases. Germline V gives CDR1 SEHNR, CDR2 FQNEAQ (reference sequence). The CDR3 consists of 15 residues. The ends lost 4 bases at V and 2 bases at J; junction bases unmatched: 7. The CDR3 DNA follows: TGTGCCAGCAGCTCTACGGGACAGAGACAAGAGACCCAGTACTTC. Protein: CASSSTGQRQETQYF.

This chain uses TRBV29-1 with TRBJ2-3; tentatively, D is TRBD2 (7 bases). The CDR3 loop spans 13 amino acids. Germline assignment: CDR1 SQVTM and CDR2 ANQGSEA. Trimming left V 4 bases short and J 2 bases short, with 10 bases between. CDR3 loop: CSVGGGDTDTQYF. Here the CDR3 DNA reads TGCAGCGTTGGAGGGGGGGACACAGATACGCAGTATTTT.

This rearrangement joins TRBV13 to TRBJ2-5, with 8 bases matching TRBD1. The V gene end was trimmed by 2 bases and the J gene end by 5 bases; junction bases not matched to a gene: 4. CDR3 size: 14 residues. Germline CDR1 and CDR2: PRHDT and FYEKMQ (reference sequence). CDR3 protein: CASSLQGAVETQYF. CDR3 in DNA: TGTGCCAGCAGCTTACAGGGGGCAGTGGAGACCCAGTACTTC.

V is TRBV4-1 and J is TRBJ2-2; maybe TRBD2 (6 bases). Germline lookup yields CDR1 MGHRA and CDR2 YSYEKL. CDR3 size: 15 residues. Trimming removed 4 bases from V and 2 bases from J, with 11 bases in between. CDR3 nucleotides: TGCGCCAGCAGCCTGACGGGACTCAACACCGGGGAGCTGTTTTTT. Its protein product is CASSLTGLNTGELFF.

The J gene is TRBJ2-7, the V gene TRBV18; 7 nucleotides match TRBD2. Trimming removed 2 bases from V and 7 bases from J; junction bases left unmatched: 5. CDR3 length: 13 residues. Per germline, CDR1 KGHSH and CDR2 LQKENI. As DNA, the CDR3 is TGTGCCAGCTCACCAGTGGCGGGAGAGGAGCAGTACTTC. Translation gives CASSPVAGEEQYF.

The CDR3 region is CASSPPGGGANTGELFF. The CDR3 coding sequence is TGTGCCAGCTCACCCCCGGGTGGGGGGGCGAACACCGGGGAGCTGTTTTTT. The chain combines TRBV18 with TRBJ2-2; 7 nucleotides align to TRBD2. The V segment lost 3 bases and the J segment 0 bases; nucleotides outside the gene matches: 7. Germline lookup yields CDR1 KGHSH and CDR2 LQKENI. The CDR3 runs 17 residues. Variable domain in full (rest from reference TRBV18 and TRBJ2-2): NAGVMQNPRHLVRRRGQEARLRCSPMKGHSHVYWYRQLPEEGLKFMVYLQKENIIDESGMPKERFSAEFPKEGPSILRIQQVVRGDSAAYFCASSPPGGGANTGELFFGEGSRLTVL.

The chain combines TRBV7-2 with TRBJ1-4; TRBD1 might be the D (6 bases). The V gene's germline CDR1 is SGHTA and CDR2 FQGNSA. The CDR3 runs 18 residues. V was cut by 0 bases and J by 7 bases, with 21 bases left in between. The CDR3 is CASSLAVTSQGSGEKLFF. The CDR3 DNA is TGTGCCAGCAGCTTAGCGGTAACCTCTCAGGGGTCGGGTGAAAAACTGTTTTTT. Combining the CDR3 with reference TRBV7-2 and TRBJ1-4 gives the whole variable domain GAGVSQSPSNKVTEKGKDVELRCDPISGHTALYWYRQSLGQGLEFLIYFQGNSAPDKSGLPSDRFSAERTGGSVSTLTIQRTQQEDSAVYLCASSLAVTSQGSGEKLFFGSGTQLSVL.

The V gene is TRBV5-4, the J gene TRBJ2-2, with a possible D match to TRBD2 (6 bases). V was pared by 5 bases and J by 2 bases, with 13 bases between. CDR1 is SGHNT and CDR2 is YYREEE in the germline V gene (reference sequence). This CDR3 is built from 15 residues. CDR3 protein: CASRQDYQNTGELFF. Written as DNA, the CDR3 is TGTGCCAGCAGACAGGACTACCAAAACACCGGGGAGCTGTTTTTT. Full variable domain (missing parts from reference TRBV5-4 and TRBJ2-2): ETGVTQSPTHLIKTRGQQVTLRCSSQSGHNTVSWYQQALGQGPQFIFQYYREEENGRGNFPPRFSGLQFPNYSSELNVNALELDDSALYLCASRQDYQNTGELFFGEGSRLTVL.

The chain joins TRBV28 to TRBJ1-5; D unclear. The CDR3 has 13 amino acids. V was cut by 8 bases and J by 4 bases, with 12 bases left in between. Germline V gene sequence: CDR1 MDHEN, CDR2 SYDVKM. DNA for the CDR3: TGTGCCAGCGTTAACCCGGGAAATCAGCCCCAGCATTTT. Translated, it gives CASVNPGNQPQHF. The variable domain in full, completed from reference TRBV28 and TRBJ1-5, reads DVKVTQSSRYLVKRTGEKVFLECVQDMDHENMFWYRQDPGLGLRLIYFSYDVKMKEKGDIPEGYSVSREKKERFSLILESASTNQTSMYLCASVNPGNQPQHFGDGTRLSIL.

This chain joins TRBV2 and TRBJ2-1; D is ambiguous. This CDR3 has 14 residues. The germline V gene encodes CDR1 SNHLY and CDR2 FYNNEI. Trimming cost V 3 bases and J 3 bases, with 9 bases left between them. The DNA for the CDR3 is TGTGCCAGCAGTGAGCAACAGCTCTACAATGAGCAGTTCTTC. Residues: CASSEQQLYNEQFF.

Here the CDR3 DNA reads TGTGCCAGCAGTGACCAAATGAGCAATCAGCCCCAGCATTTT. It specifies CASSDQMSNQPQHF. The chain has TRBV2 and TRBJ1-5; D is uncertain. The CDR3 has 14 amino acids. Trimming stripped 3 bases from V and 1 base from J, with 7 bases between. The germline V gene has CDR1 SNHLY and CDR2 FYNNEI.